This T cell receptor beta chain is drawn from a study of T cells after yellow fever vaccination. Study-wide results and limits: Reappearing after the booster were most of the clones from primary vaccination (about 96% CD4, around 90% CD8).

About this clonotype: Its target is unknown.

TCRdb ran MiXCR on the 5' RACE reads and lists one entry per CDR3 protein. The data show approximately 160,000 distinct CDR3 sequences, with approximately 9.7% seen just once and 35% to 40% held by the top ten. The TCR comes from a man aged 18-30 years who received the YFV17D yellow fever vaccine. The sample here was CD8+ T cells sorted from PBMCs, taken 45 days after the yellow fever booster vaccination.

In DNA form, the CDR3 reads TGTGCCAGCAGCTTAGGGGACAGCTATACGCAGTATTTT. It specifies CASSLGDSYTQYF. V gene TRBV7-9 combines with J gene TRBJ2-3, with 7 bases identical to TRBD1. This CDR3 has 13 amino acids. Germline CDR1 SEHNR, CDR2 FQNEAQ (reference sequence). J was trimmed by 7 bases and V by 1 base; bases with no gene match: 2.